This is a list of T cell receptor beta chains from one sample in a study of blood T cell repertoires in COVID-19. Data came from immunoSEQ multiplex PCR; TCRdb stores just in-frame clones and leaves some out. The top ten clones hold 4% to 6% of a sample with hundreds of thousands of clones, less than 85% of them seen once. The sequenced sample was peripheral blood. The receptors derive from an elderly woman with active or convalescent COVID-19. The CDR3 runs from the conserved cysteine through the conserved F or W. D genes are given only for firm matches. Clone size is not always given. Where it is, it says once, few, many or a class for expanded clones.

D,length,size,V,J,DNA,CDR3
.,14,.,TRBV6-4,TRBJ2-1,TGTGCCAGCAGCAGGGACTCCTATGGGCTCGAGCAGTTCTTC,CASSRDSYGLEQFF
TRBD1,17,.,TRBV2,TRBJ1-4,TGTGCCAGCAGTGAGATGACAGGGGAATTCCGACGGGAAAAACTGTTTTTT,CASSEMTGEFRREKLFF
.,17,.,TRBV28,TRBJ1-2,TGTGCCAGCAGCCGCCCCCAGACAGGCGTAATTAACTATGGCTACACCTTC,CASSRPQTGVINYGYTF
.,15,.,TRBV10-3,TRBJ2-7,TGTGCCATCAGTGAGAAGCACCAGGACGGGAACGAGCAGTACTTC,CAISEKHQDGNEQYF
.,15,.,TRBV21-1,TRBJ1-1,TGTGCCAGCAGCAATCGGACAGGGGGGAGGACTGAAGCTTTCTTT,CASSNRTGGRTEAFF
TRBD1,17,.,TRBV2,TRBJ1-2,TGTGCCAGCAGTGAAGGGACAGGGGCGCTTACGCGCGGAGGCTACACCTTC,CASSEGTGALTRGGYTF
TRBD2,14,.,TRBV18,TRBJ2-1,TGTGCCAGCACGAGGACTAGCGGGAGCAATGAGCAGTTCTTC,CASTRTSGSNEQFF
.,13,.,TRBV2,TRBJ2-3,TGTGCCAGCACAGGCAGGGAAACAGATACGCAGTATTTT,CASTGRETDTQYF
TRBD1,15,.,TRBV5-6,TRBJ1-5,TGTGCCAGCAGCTTACAGGGGGCCAAAAGTCAGCCCCAGCATTTT,CASSLQGAKSQPQHF
.,13,.,TRBV7-9,TRBJ1-1,TGTGCCAGCAGCAACACAGTGAACACTGAAGCTTTCTTT,CASSNTVNTEAFF
TRBD1,15,.,TRBV15,TRBJ1-5,TGTGCCACCAGCAGAGGGGACAGGGACCATCAGCCCCAGCATTTT,CATSRGDRDHQPQHF
.,13,.,TRBV15,TRBJ1-6,TGTGCCACCAGCAGCCGGGTGGGTTCACCCCTCCACTTT,CATSSRVGSPLHF
TRBD1,15,.,TRBV5-1,TRBJ1-1,TGCGCCAGCAGCTTGGCTCGACAGGGGCTCACTGAAGCTTTCTTT,CASSLARQGLTEAFF
TRBD1,13,.,TRBV19,TRBJ1-2,TGTGCCAGTAACACGGGACAGCACTATGGCTACACCTTC,CASNTGQHYGYTF
TRBD1,16,.,TRBV7-8,TRBJ2-5,TGTGCCAGCAAACAGGGGAGCCCGCACCTCCAAGAGACCCAGTACTTC,CASKQGSPHLQETQYF
TRBD1,12,.,TRBV6-4,TRBJ2-1,TGTGCCAGTGGGACAGGTTACAATGAGCAGTTCTTC,CASGTGYNEQFF
.,13,.,TRBV3-1/TRBV3-2,TRBJ2-2,TGTGCCAGCAGCCTCTCAGGGACCGGGGAGCTGTTTTTT,CASSLSGTGELFF
.,13,.,TRBV7-2,TRBJ1-3,TGTGCCAGCAGCTCCAACTATGGAAACACCATATATTTT,CASSSNYGNTIYF
TRBD1,13,once,TRBV2,TRBJ1-2,TGTGCCAGCAGTGCGCCAGGGGGTGGAGGCTACACCTTC,CASSAPGGGGYTF
.,17,.,TRBV5-1,TRBJ1-3,TGCGCCACCGCACCCGGGGGGGGTCCAACCTCTGGAAACACCATATATTTT,CATAPGGGPTSGNTIYF
.,12,.,TRBV7-9,TRBJ2-7,TGTGCCAGCAGCCGGGACTTATACGAGCAGTACTTC,CASSRDLYEQYF
TRBD1,15,.,TRBV25-1,TRBJ1-5,TGTGCCAGCAGTGAACTTGGGACAGACAATCAGCCCCAGCATTTT,CASSELGTDNQPQHF